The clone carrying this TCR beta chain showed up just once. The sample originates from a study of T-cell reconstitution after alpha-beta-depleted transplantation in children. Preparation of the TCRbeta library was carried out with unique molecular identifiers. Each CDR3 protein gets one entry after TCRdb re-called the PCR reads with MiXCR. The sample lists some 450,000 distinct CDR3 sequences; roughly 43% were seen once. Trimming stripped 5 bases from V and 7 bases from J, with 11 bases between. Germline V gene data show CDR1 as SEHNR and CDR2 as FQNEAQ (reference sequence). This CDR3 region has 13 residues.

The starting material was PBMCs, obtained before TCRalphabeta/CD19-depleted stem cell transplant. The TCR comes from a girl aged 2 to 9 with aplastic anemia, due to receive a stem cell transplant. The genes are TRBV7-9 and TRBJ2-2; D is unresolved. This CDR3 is CASSPPLDGELFF. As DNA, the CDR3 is TGTGCCAGCAGCCCTCCTTTGGACGGGGAGCTGTTTTTT. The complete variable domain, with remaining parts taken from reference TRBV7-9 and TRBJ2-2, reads DTGVSQNPRHKITKRGQNVTFRCDPISEHNRLYWYRQTLGQGPEFLTYFQNEAQLEKSRLLSDRFSAERPKGSFSTLEIQRTEQGDSAMYLCASSPPLDGELFFGEGSRLTVL.